The rows below give T cell receptor beta chains drawn from one sample of a study of cytomegalovirus exposure and HLA in healthy donors. Sequencing used immunoSEQ multiplex PCR; TCRdb keeps in-frame clones, though not all of them. The sample includes 120,000 or so clones, roughly four fifths of them seen just once. The specimen sequenced was PBMCs. The receptor source for this set is a man aged 18 to 29 in good health and CMV-seronegative. Each CDR3 is given with its conserved first and last residue. A D gene is named only where the DNA matches it firmly. A row's size may be missing; if present it is once, few, many or a size class.

v_call,j_call,d_call,clone_size,cdr3_nt,cdr3_aa
TRBV14,TRBJ2-1,TRBD2,-,TGTGCCAGCAGCCAACGGCGGGGGGGCCTCTTAGATGAGCAGTTCTTC,CASSQRRGGLLDEQFF
TRBV19,TRBJ1-1,TRBD1,once,TGTGCCAGTAGTATAAAGGAGGGGGCGAACACTGAAGCTTTCTTT,CASSIKEGANTEAFF
TRBV7-3,TRBJ2-3,TRBD2,-,TGTGCCAGCAGCTTGTATGGGGAGGGAACGCAGTATTTT,CASSLYGEGTQYF
TRBV2,TRBJ2-7,TRBD2,-,TGTGCCAGCAGGATAACTAGCGGTGCCTTAGGGGAGCAGTACTTC,CASRITSGALGEQYF
TRBV19,TRBJ1-1,-,-,TGTGCCAGTAGTATGGGGGGAGAGGGGCCGTTTGGGGAAGCTTTCTTT,CASSMGGEGPFGEAFF
TRBV6-5,TRBJ1-2,-,once,TGTGCCAGCAGTTACCCCAGGGTTTCGGATTATGGCTACACCTTC,CASSYPRVSDYGYTF
TRBV7-9,TRBJ2-7,-,-,TGTGCCAGCAGCTTAGCGGAGGGCAGGTACGAGCAGTACTTC,CASSLAEGRYEQYF
TRBV5-1,TRBJ2-1,-,-,TGCGCCAGCAATGCTCACCTCCAGGACAATGAGCAGTTCTTC,CASNAHLQDNEQFF
TRBV19,TRBJ1-6,TRBD1,-,TGTGCCAGTACTACAGGGGGCGGTTCACCCCTCCACTTT,CASTTGGGSPLHF
TRBV4-3,TRBJ2-1,TRBD2,-,TGCGCCAGCAGCCGGCTAGCGGGGGACTACAATGAGCAGTTCTTC,CASSRLAGDYNEQFF
TRBV10-3,TRBJ1-2,-,once,TGTGCCATCAGTGAGTCGAAGGCAGGTGGCTACACCTTC,CAISESKAGGYTF
TRBV9,TRBJ2-1,-,-,TGTGCCAGCAGCGTAGGCGGATTTTACAATGAGCAGTTCTTC,CASSVGGFYNEQFF
TRBV7-9,TRBJ2-7,-,-,TGTGCCAGCAGCTTTGGACAGATCTACGAGCAGTACTTC,CASSFGQIYEQYF
TRBV10-1,TRBJ1-2,TRBD1,few,TGCGCCAGCAGTGAGGGGTTCCTGACAGGGACCAACTATGGCTACACCTTC,CASSEGFLTGTNYGYTF
TRBV9,TRBJ1-6,-,-,TGTGCCAGCAGCGTAGGGGACACGAGCTCCTATAATTCACCCCTCCACTTT,CASSVGDTSSYNSPLHF
TRBV5-1,TRBJ2-1,TRBD2,-,TGCGCCAGCAGCTCGGGACTAGCGGGGCCCAATGAGCAGTTCTTC,CASSSGLAGPNEQFF
TRBV5-4,TRBJ2-7,TRBD2,-,TGTGCCAGCAGCTTGGGCGGGGGGTCCTACGAGCAGTACTTC,CASSLGGGSYEQYF
TRBV10-2,TRBJ2-2,-,-,TGCGCCAGCAGTCAGGGGACCGGGGAGCTGTTTTTT,CASSQGTGELFF
TRBV6-4,TRBJ2-2,TRBD1,few,TGTGCCAGCAGCGATAATCCTGGACAGGGAGACACCGGGGAGCTGTTTTTT,CASSDNPGQGDTGELFF
TRBV2,TRBJ2-1,TRBD2,-,TGTGCCAGCAGGGGACTAGCGGGGGGTCGGGAGCAGTTCTTC,CASRGLAGGREQFF
TRBV6-1,TRBJ1-1,TRBD1,few,TGTGCCAGCAGTAAAGGACAGGTCCCCATGAACACTGAAGCTTTCTTT,CASSKGQVPMNTEAFF
TRBV5-1,TRBJ1-1,TRBD1,-,TGCGCCAGCAGCGGGCCGACAGGGGCCGGAGCTGAAGCTTTCTTT,CASSGPTGAGAEAFF
TRBV11-2,TRBJ2-2,-,once,TGTGCCAGCAGCGCCTTCGGTGTGGCCGGGGAGCTGTTTTTT,CASSAFGVAGELFF
TRBV5-1,TRBJ2-1,TRBD1,-,TGCGCCAGCAGCTTGGGACAGGGATACAATGAGCAGTTCTTC,CASSLGQGYNEQFF
TRBV7-9,TRBJ1-1,-,-,TGTTCCAGCAGCTTAACCGGGACAGAAGCTTTCTTT,CSSSLTGTEAFF
TRBV10-2,TRBJ2-5,TRBD2,-,TGCGCCAGCAGTGAGGAACTAGCGGGGGGGGTAAAGACCCAGTACTTC,CASSEELAGGVKTQYF
TRBV9,TRBJ2-7,TRBD1,-,TGTGCCAGCAGCGTAGGTACAGGGGACGTTCGAATGGAGCAGTACTTC,CASSVGTGDVRMEQYF
TRBV11-3,TRBJ2-6,-,-,TGTGCCAGCAGATCAACAGGGTCCAACTCTGGGGCCAACGTCCTGACTTTC,CASRSTGSNSGANVLTF
TRBV5-1,TRBJ1-5,TRBD1,-,TGCGCCAGCAGCTTGGACAGGGGGGATCAGCCCCAGCATTTT,CASSLDRGDQPQHF
TRBV19,TRBJ2-1,-,-,TGTGCCAGTAACGGCGGGTCGACAGGTCGCAATGAGCAGTTCTTC,CASNGGSTGRNEQFF
TRBV5-4,TRBJ2-7,-,once,TGTGCCAGCAGCTTGGTAGGGGGGGACGGCGAGCAGTACTTC,CASSLVGGDGEQYF
TRBV15,TRBJ2-5,-,-,TGTGCCACCAGTACCGGGACTCGAGGAGAGACCCAGTACTTC,CATSTGTRGETQYF
TRBV6-6,TRBJ1-5,-,-,TGTGCCAGCACCCCGGGGGGGGCAAGTCAGCCCCAGCATTTT,CASTPGGASQPQHF
TRBV4-1,TRBJ1-5,-,once,TGCGCCAGCAGCCCCGGGGTTGGTCAGCCCCAGCATTTT,CASSPGVGQPQHF
TRBV6-5,TRBJ2-1,TRBD2,-,TGTGCCAGCACCAAGTGGGGGGGCAATGAGCAGTTCTTC,CASTKWGGNEQFF
TRBV27,TRBJ1-4,TRBD1,-,TGTGCCAGCAGTTTCTCAGGGGGGAATGAAAAACTGTTTTTT,CASSFSGGNEKLFF
TRBV11-2,TRBJ2-7,TRBD1,-,TGTGCCAGCAGCTTTACAGGGGGCTACGAGCAGTACTTC,CASSFTGGYEQYF
TRBV13,TRBJ2-5,TRBD2,-,TGTGCCAGCAGCACCCGGACTAGCGGGGGGGCTGGGGAGACCCAGTACTTC,CASSTRTSGGAGETQYF
TRBV25-1,TRBJ2-2,-,-,TGTGCCAGCAGTGGGATTAGAGGGGGACCGAACACCGGGGAGCTGTTTTTT,CASSGIRGGPNTGELFF
TRBV9,TRBJ1-1,-,-,TGTGCCAGCAGCGTAGCAGGTTACACTGAAGCTTTCTTT,CASSVAGYTEAFF
TRBV7-8,TRBJ2-7,-,-,TGTGCCACCGCGGACACTCCCTGTGAGCAGTACTTC,CATADTPCEQYF
TRBV7-9,TRBJ1-1,-,-,TGTGCCAGCAGCTCCTACCGTGGGAACACTGAAGCTTTCTTT,CASSSYRGNTEAFF
TRBV7-6,TRBJ1-4,-,-,TGTGCCAGCAGCCGGGGGGCCACGGAAAAACTGTTTTTT,CASSRGATEKLFF
TRBV5-1,TRBJ2-5,-,-,TGCGCCAGCAGCTTGGGTCAGGGGGAGACCCAGTACTTC,CASSLGQGETQYF
TRBV5-1,TRBJ2-4,-,-,TGCGCCAGCAGCTCGGATCCAGGTGAAGCCAAAAACATTCAGTACTTC,CASSSDPGEAKNIQYF
TRBV10-3,TRBJ2-7,TRBD2,-,TGTGCCATCAGCGCCTTGCGGGGGGCGTACGAGCAGTACTTC,CAISALRGAYEQYF
TRBV5-6,TRBJ1-6,-,-,TGTGCCAGCAGCCCAACAGGGAATTCACCCCTCCACTTT,CASSPTGNSPLHF
TRBV5-5,TRBJ2-6,TRBD1,-,TGTGCCAGCAGCTCGGGACAGTTACTCTCTGGGGCCAACGTCCTGACTTTC,CASSSGQLLSGANVLTF
TRBV7-9,TRBJ2-5,-,-,TGTGCCAGCAGCTCTCAAGAGACCCAGTACTTC,CASSSQETQYF
TRBV15,TRBJ2-7,TRBD1,-,TGTGCCACCAGCTATAGACAGGGTAACGAGCAGTACTTC,CATSYRQGNEQYF
TRBV7-8,TRBJ2-1,-,-,TGTGCCAGCAGCTCCACAGATTACAATGAGCAGTTCTTC,CASSSTDYNEQFF
TRBV6-4,TRBJ2-3,TRBD2,-,TGTGCCAGCAGTGACGTGGCGGGGGGCAGAGATACGCAGTATTTT,CASSDVAGGRDTQYF
TRBV2,TRBJ2-1,-,-,TGTGCCAGCGCCGGGAATGAGCAGTTCTTC,CASAGNEQFF
TRBV7-8,TRBJ2-1,TRBD2,-,TGTGCCAGCAGCTCAGATAGCCGGGGGGGTAACAATGAGCAGTTCTTC,CASSSDSRGGNNEQFF
TRBV5-4,TRBJ2-4,-,-,TGTGCCAGCAGTTCGGACAGAAACATTCAGTACTTC,CASSSDRNIQYF